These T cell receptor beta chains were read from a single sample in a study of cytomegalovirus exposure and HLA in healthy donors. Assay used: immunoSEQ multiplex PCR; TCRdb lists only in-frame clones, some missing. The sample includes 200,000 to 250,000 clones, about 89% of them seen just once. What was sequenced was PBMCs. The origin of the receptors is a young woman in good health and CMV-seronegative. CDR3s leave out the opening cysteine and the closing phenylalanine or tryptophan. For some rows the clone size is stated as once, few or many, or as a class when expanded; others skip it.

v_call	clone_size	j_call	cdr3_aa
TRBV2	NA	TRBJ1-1	ASSEGAGMNTEAF
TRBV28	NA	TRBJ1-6	ASSFPGGANSPLH
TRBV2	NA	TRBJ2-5	ASSKGATGGRGETQY
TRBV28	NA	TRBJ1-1	ASQPGGKENTEAF
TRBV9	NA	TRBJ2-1	ASSVVGSGRYNEQF
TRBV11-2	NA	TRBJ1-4	ASSLVGFNEKLF
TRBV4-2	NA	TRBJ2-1	ASSRLAGVAYNEQF
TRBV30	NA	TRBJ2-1	AWSVLGDEQF
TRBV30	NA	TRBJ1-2	AWSPDMFGYGYT
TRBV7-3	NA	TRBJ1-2	ASSSSPDRVNYGYT
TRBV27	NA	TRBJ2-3	ASSFYSSTDTQY
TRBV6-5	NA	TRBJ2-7	ASSRLAGRYEQY
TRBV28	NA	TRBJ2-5	ATRTFASGAETQY
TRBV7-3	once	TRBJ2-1	ASSSELAVQYNEQF
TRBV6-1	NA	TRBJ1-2	ASSEVGGWGYT
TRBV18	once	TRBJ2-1	ASSRAPGNEQF
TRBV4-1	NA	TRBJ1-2	ASSQAGTDFYGYT
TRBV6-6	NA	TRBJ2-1	ASSYAKPGYNEQF
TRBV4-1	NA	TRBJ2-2	ASGVPGHSNTGELF
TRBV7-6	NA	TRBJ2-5	ASRATGTNIILQETQY
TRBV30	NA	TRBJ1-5	AWSGTSGGYSNQPQH
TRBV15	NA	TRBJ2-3	ATSRDVGYTQY
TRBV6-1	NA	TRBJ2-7	ASTRLAGTSYEQY
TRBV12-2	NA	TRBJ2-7	ASRLCGTSGRLHEQY
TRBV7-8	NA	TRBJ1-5	ASSLAGTGEVGQPQH
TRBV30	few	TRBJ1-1	AWRANRLTEAF
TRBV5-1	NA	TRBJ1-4	ASSWGSGEKLF
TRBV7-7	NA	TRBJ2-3	ASSLYPRGTDTQY
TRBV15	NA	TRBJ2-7	ATSSVAGEDEQY
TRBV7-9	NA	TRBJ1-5	ASSLSRGAQPQH
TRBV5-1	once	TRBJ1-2	ASSFRGALSNYGYT
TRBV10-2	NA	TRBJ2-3	ASSGWGQGVLTDTQY
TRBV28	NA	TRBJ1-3	ASSLFAGGNTIY
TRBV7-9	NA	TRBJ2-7	ASSRTTGRYEQY
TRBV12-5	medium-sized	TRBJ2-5	ASGLVLLTIPQY
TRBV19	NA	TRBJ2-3	ASTLTGFSKLDTQY
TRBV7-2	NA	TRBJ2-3	ASSLYTGGASDTQY
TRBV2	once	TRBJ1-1	ATRNRATEAF
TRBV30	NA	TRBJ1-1	AWTPRLYRTGPEAF
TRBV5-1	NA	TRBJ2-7	ASSLGLREGYEQY